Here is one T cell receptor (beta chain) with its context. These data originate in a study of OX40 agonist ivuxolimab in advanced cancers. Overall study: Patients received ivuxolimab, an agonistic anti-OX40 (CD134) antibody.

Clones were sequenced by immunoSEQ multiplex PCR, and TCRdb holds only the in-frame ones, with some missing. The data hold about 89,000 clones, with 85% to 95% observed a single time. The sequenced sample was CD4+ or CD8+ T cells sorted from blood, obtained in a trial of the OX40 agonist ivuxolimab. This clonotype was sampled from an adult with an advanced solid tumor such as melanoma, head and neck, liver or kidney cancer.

The CDR3 nucleotides read TGTGCCATCAGTGATATGGCGGGAGGGCCCTACAATGAGCAGTTCTTC. It translates to CAISDMAGGPYNEQFF. The chain couples TRBV10-3 to TRBJ2-1, with 9 bases identical to TRBD2. Unmatched junction bases numbered 5, after V lost 3 bases and J lost 2 bases. This CDR3 comprises 16 residues. CDR1 is ENHRY and CDR2 is SYGVKD in the germline V gene.